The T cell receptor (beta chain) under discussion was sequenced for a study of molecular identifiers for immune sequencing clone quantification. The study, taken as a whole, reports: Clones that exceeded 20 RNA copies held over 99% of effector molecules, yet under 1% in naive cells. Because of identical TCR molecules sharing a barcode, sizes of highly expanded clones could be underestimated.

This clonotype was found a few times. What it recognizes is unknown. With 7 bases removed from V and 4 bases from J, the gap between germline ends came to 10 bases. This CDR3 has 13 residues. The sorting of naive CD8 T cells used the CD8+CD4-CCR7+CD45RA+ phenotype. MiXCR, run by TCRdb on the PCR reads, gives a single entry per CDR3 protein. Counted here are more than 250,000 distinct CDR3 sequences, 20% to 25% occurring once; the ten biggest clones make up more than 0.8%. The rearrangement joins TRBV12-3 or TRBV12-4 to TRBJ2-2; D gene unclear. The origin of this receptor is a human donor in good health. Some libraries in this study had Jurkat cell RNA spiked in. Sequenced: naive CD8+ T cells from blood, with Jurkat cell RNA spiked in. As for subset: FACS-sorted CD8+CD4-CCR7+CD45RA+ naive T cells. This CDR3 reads CASTLAFTGELFF. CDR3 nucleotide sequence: TGTGCCAGCACCTTGGCCTTCACCGGGGAGCTGTTTTTT.